The 23 T cell receptor beta chains presented below share a single source sample, sequenced in a study of OX40 agonist ivuxolimab in advanced cancers. Measured with immunoSEQ multiplex PCR; TCRdb has only the in-frame clones, and not every one. This table holds under 25,000 clones, roughly 82% found once. Source: CD4+ or CD8+ T cells sorted from blood, taken in a trial of the OX40 agonist ivuxolimab. Receptor source: an adult with an advanced solid tumor such as melanoma, head and neck, liver or kidney cancer.

The chain links TRBV21-1 to TRBJ1-4; TRBD1, as called in the table, went unchecked against the DNA. TRBV21-1 is a pseudogene locus. The CDR3 consists of 16 residues. CDR3 loop: CASSIRQRGPNEKLFF. The CDR3 coding sequence is TGTGCCAGCAGCATACGACAAAGGGGGCCGAATGAAAAACTGTTTTTT.

The chain is built from TRBV28 and TRBJ2-7; the match to TRBD1 covers 9 bases. The germline CDR1 and CDR2 sequences are MDHEN and SYDVKM. The CDR3 extends over 15 amino acids. V was pared by 5 bases and J by 5 bases, with 10 bases of the junction left unmatched. In nucleotides, the CDR3 is TGTGCCAGCAGTCACGGCGGGACAGGGTTCCACGAGCAGTACTTC. Translated: CASSHGGTGFHEQYF.

This clone is classed as medium-sized (0.01 to 0.1%). J is TRBJ1-5 and V is TRBV30; D not certain. The V gene lost 5 bases and the J gene lost 4 bases, with 9 bases spanning the gap. Germline CDR1 and CDR2: GTSNPN and SVGIG (reference sequence). CDR3 length: 12 amino acids. CDR3 sequence (DNA): TGTGCCTGGGCGGATCCAAATCAGCCCCAGCATTTT. Its translation is CAWADPNQPQHF.

The chain couples TRBV7-3 to TRBJ2-1, with TRBD2 matching over 8 bases. J lost 6 bases, V lost 5 bases, and 6 bases had no gene match. Germline V gives CDR1 SGHTA, CDR2 FQGTGA. The CDR3 is made up of 14 amino acids. The CDR3 bases are TGTGCCAGCAGCCGAATAGGACTAGCCAATGAGCAGTTCTTC. Amino acids: CASSRIGLANEQFF.

This chain connects TRBV4-1 to TRBJ2-5; possible D gene TRBD2, 6 bases. CDR1 and CDR2 (germline): MGHRA, YSYEKL. V dropped 1 base and J dropped 4 bases, with 10 bases sitting between them. The CDR3 runs to 14 residues. The CDR3 loop is CASSQGSAGETQYF. The CDR3 DNA reads TGCGCCAGCAGCCAAGGTTCAGCGGGAGAGACCCAGTACTTC.

By sample share, this clone is medium-sized. The chain employs TRBV19 and TRBJ1-5; 8 bases map to TRBD1. With 4 bases clipped from V and 1 base from J, the junction kept 6 bases outside the gene matches. Germline CDR1 is LNHDA and CDR2 is SQIVND (reference sequence). The CDR3 has 16 residues. The CDR3 spells CASSRKTGASNQPQHF. The CDR3 DNA reads as TGTGCCAGTAGTAGAAAGACAGGGGCGAGCAATCAGCCCCAGCATTTT.

The chain is built from TRBV7-2 and TRBJ2-7, with D hard to call. V was shortened by 5 bases and J by 3 bases, with 14 bases between the two germline ends. This CDR3 spans 14 amino acids. In germline, CDR1 is SGHTA, CDR2 FQGNSA. The CDR3 protein is CASSTRTPLYEQYF. The DNA of the CDR3 is TGTGCCAGCAGCACCCGGACCCCCCTCTACGAGCAGTACTTC.

The V call is TRBV2, the J call TRBJ1-2, with D unresolved. V shed 5 bases and J shed 0 bases, with 7 bases lying between them. CDR3 length: 13 residues. Germline V gene lookup returns CDR1 SNHLY and CDR2 FYNNEI. CDR3 sequence (DNA): TGTGCCAGCAGTCTGTTAGCTAACTATGGCTACACCTTC. Its translation: CASSLLANYGYTF.

The genes are TRBV28 and TRBJ2-5, with 10 bases identical to TRBD2. Trimming removed 8 bases from V and 7 bases from J; junction bases left unmatched: 13. The CDR3 runs 15 residues. Germline values: CDR1 MDHEN, CDR2 SYDVKM. CDR3 loop: CASATASGRAVTQYF. The CDR3 coding sequence is TGTGCCAGCGCTACCGCCAGCGGGAGGGCCGTGACCCAGTACTTC.

The V gene is TRBV2, the J gene TRBJ2-1; 7 bases are shared with TRBD1. J gave up 6 bases and V 1 base, and 3 bases lay outside the gene matches. Per germline, CDR1 SNHLY and CDR2 FYNNEI. CDR3 size: 14 residues. The CDR3 DNA is TGTGCCAGCAGTGAAGACAGGGGTCGCAATGAGCAGTTCTTC. The encoded protein is CASSEDRGRNEQFF. Supplemented by reference TRBV2 and TRBJ2-1, the full variable domain reads EPEVTQTPSHQVTQMGQEVILRCVPISNHLYFYWYRQILGQKVEFLVSFYNNEISEKSEIFDDQFSVERPDGSNFTLKIRSTKLEDSAMYFCASSEDRGRNEQFFGPGTRLTVL.

V usage is TRBV7-8 and J usage is TRBJ1-1; 8 nucleotides match TRBD1. The V gene's germline CDR1 is SGHVS and CDR2 FQNEAQ. The length of the CDR3 is 14 residues. J was trimmed by 12 bases and V by 5 bases; bases with no gene match: 14. CDR3 sequence reads: CASSTYRGKVMTFF. The CDR3 region has the DNA TGTGCCAGCAGCACCTACAGGGGGAAAGTTATGACTTTCTTT. The variable domain in full, completed from reference TRBV7-8 and TRBJ1-1, reads GAGVSQSPRYKVAKRGQDVALRCDPISGHVSLFWYQQALGQGPEFLTYFQNEAQLDKSGLPSDRFFAERPEGSVSTLKIQRTQQEDSAVYLCASSTYRGKVMTFFGQGTRLTVV.

The chain uses TRBV5-4 and TRBJ1-1; no firm D call. Trimming pared 5 bases from V and 5 bases from J, leaving 13 bases between. CDR1 and CDR2 (germline): SGHNT, YYREEE (reference sequence). This CDR3 is built from 13 residues. The CDR3: CASRLWGNTEAFF. CDR3 bases: TGTGCCAGCAGACTTTGGGGAAATACTGAAGCTTTCTTT.

This clone was counted once. The chain is built from TRBV6-4 and TRBJ1-2, with TRBD1 identical over 8 bases. The CDR3 length is 13 residues. With V trimmed by 3 bases and J by 4 bases, 1 base remained unmatched. In germline, CDR1 is MRHNA, CDR2 SNTAGT. CDR3 amino acids: CASSEGTGYGYTF. CDR3 DNA sequence: TGTGCCAGCAGTGAAGGGACAGGCTATGGCTACACCTTC.

This clone was observed once. The CDR3 sequence is CASSLSGGDYGYTF. For the CDR3, the DNA is TGTGCCAGCAGCTTATCTGGGGGTGACTATGGCTACACCTTC. The chain carries TRBV7-2 and TRBJ1-2; possibly TRBD1 for D (5 bases). Germline V gene lookup returns CDR1 SGHTA and CDR2 FQGNSA. V was cut by 2 bases and J by 3 bases, with 10 bases left in between. There are 14 residues in the CDR3.

The V call is TRBV6-5, the J call TRBJ2-1; maybe TRBD2 (5 bases). Germline CDR1 is MNHEY and CDR2 is SVGAGI. There are 13 residues in the CDR3. Trimming shortened V by 2 bases and J by 7 bases, and 9 bases separated the two germline ends. In nucleotides, the CDR3 is TGTGCCAGCAGTTACCCCGGGAAAAATGAGCAGTTCTTC. Its translation: CASSYPGKNEQFF.

The rearrangement joins TRBV14 to TRBJ2-1; 12 nucleotides agree with TRBD2. V trimming: 6 bases; J trimming: 6 bases; junction bases outside the gene matches: 6. Germline V gene data show CDR1 as SGHDN and CDR2 as FVKESK. The CDR3 totals 15 residues. CDR3 sequence reads: CASRRTSGIANEQFF. Written as DNA, the CDR3 is TGTGCCAGCAGGCGGACTAGCGGGATTGCCAATGAGCAGTTCTTC.

The rearrangement uses TRBV5-6 and TRBJ2-6; 8 bases agree with TRBD1. The CDR3 contains 18 residues. J was trimmed by 0 bases and V by 0 bases; bases with no gene match: 5. Germline CDR1 SGHDT, CDR2 YYEEEE. The CDR3 coding sequence is TGTGCCAGCAGCTTGGGGACAGGGAAACTCTCTGGGGCCAACGTCCTGACTTTC. This encodes CASSLGTGKLSGANVLTF.

The gene calls are TRBV6-1 and TRBJ2-1; 11 positions agree with TRBD1. The CDR3 runs to 17 residues. Losses at the gene ends were 4 bases for V and 2 bases for J; bases not matched to a gene: 7. Germline values: CDR1 MNHNS, CDR2 SASEGT. CDR3 nucleotide sequence: TGTGCCAGCAGTGTCGCCGGGACAGGGGGACCCTACAATGAGCAGTTCTTC. Translating gives CASSVAGTGGPYNEQFF.

The chain has TRBV6-5 and TRBJ2-3, with TRBD1 matching over 9 bases. Germline CDR1 is MNHEY and CDR2 is SVGAGI. The CDR3 has 14 residues. Germline trimming cut 5 bases from V and 5 bases from J; bases unmatched to any gene: 5. The CDR3 nucleotides are TGTGCCAGCAGTCCCGGGACAGGGAAAGATACGCAGTATTTT. Protein: CASSPGTGKDTQYF.

The genes are TRBV9 and TRBJ1-2; tentatively, D is TRBD1 (5 bases). This CDR3 has 16 amino acids. Between the trimmed V and J ends, which lost 2 bases and 3 bases, there was a span of 17 bases. In germline, CDR1 is SGDLS, CDR2 YYNGEE. The CDR3 reads CASSVGRVGPHYGYTF. CDR3 nucleotide sequence: TGTGCCAGCAGCGTCGGCAGGGTAGGGCCTCACTATGGCTACACCTTC.

CDR3 DNA: TGTGCCAGCAGTGCCGTTGGTGTTGAGGAGAACTATGGCTACACCTTC. It codes for CASSAVGVEENYGYTF. V usage is TRBV6-1 and J usage is TRBJ1-2; no reliable D call. The ends were cut back, 4 bases at V and 2 bases at J, with 17 bases in the middle. The CDR3 runs 16 residues. The V gene's germline CDR1 is MNHNS and CDR2 SASEGT.

CDR3 in amino acids: CASREPGTGAEAFF. The CDR3 bases are TGTGCCAGCAGGGAACCCGGGACAGGGGCAGAAGCTTTCTTT. The chain combines TRBV2 with TRBJ1-1; 10 nucleotides align to TRBD1. The CDR3 has 14 amino acids. The V segment lost 6 bases and the J segment 8 bases; nucleotides outside the gene matches: 9. Looked up from germline, CDR1 is SNHLY and CDR2 is FYNNEI.

In its sample, this clone was seen a few times. The CDR3 sequence is CASSPSQGGYGYTF. The CDR3 DNA reads as TGTGCCAGCTCACCATCACAGGGCGGCTATGGCTACACCTTC. This chain uses TRBV18 with TRBJ1-2, with D perhaps TRBD1 (6 bases). Deletions cut 2 bases from V and 4 bases from J, with 11 bases between. The CDR3 has 14 amino acids. In germline, CDR1 is KGHSH, CDR2 LQKENI.